A single sample is the source of the 29 T cell receptor beta chains below, sequenced in a study of CD4+ T cells in melanoma. Profiling relied on immunoSEQ multiplex PCR, and the TCRdb table lists in-frame clones only, not all of them. The top ten clones hold approximately 1.5% of a sample with over 130,000 clones, 85% to 95% of them seen once. The receptors were sampled from a human donor with melanoma.

This chain joins TRBV9 and TRBJ2-7; the match to TRBD2 covers 9 bases. CDR1 is SGDLS and CDR2 is YYNGEE in the germline V gene. V lost 4 bases, J lost 3 bases, and 11 bases stayed unmatched. The length of the CDR3 is 16 residues. In DNA, the CDR3 is TGTGCCAGCAGCCAGGATAGCGGGGGACTGGGCTACGAGCAGTACTTC. Amino acids: CASSQDSGGLGYEQYF.

This sequence joins TRBV5-6 and TRBJ2-5; D not resolved. V lost 0 bases and J lost 2, with 11 bases in between. The CDR3 loop spans 15 amino acids. CDR1 is SGHDT, CDR2 YYEEEE, per germline. The CDR3: CASSLAPRNQETQYF. The DNA of the CDR3 is TGTGCCAGCAGCTTGGCGCCCAGAAATCAAGAGACCCAGTACTTC.

V gene TRBV5-4 combines with J gene TRBJ2-2, with 12 bases lining up with TRBD2. The CDR3 totals 16 residues. V lost 3 bases, J lost 6 bases, and 6 bases stayed unmatched. In germline, CDR1 is SGHNT, CDR2 YYREEE (reference sequence). The CDR3 nucleotides are TGTGCCAGCAGCTCCCTACTAGCGGGGGGCCCCGGGGAGCTGTTTTTT. Translated, it gives CASSSLLAGGPGELFF.

The chain employs TRBV7-3 and TRBJ2-3, with D uncertain. Germline values: CDR1 SGHTA, CDR2 FQGTGA. This CDR3 region has 13 residues. The V end was cut by 1 base, the J end by 5 bases, with 7 bases between. The CDR3 DNA reads as TGTGCCAGCAGCTTAAGAAGGGAAGATACGCAGTATTTT. Residues: CASSLRREDTQYF.

On this clone itself: The junction departs from the called germline gene at one end, perhaps through a read error. The chain joins TRBV7-7 to TRBJ1-4; 8 bases fit TRBD1. Germline-derived CDR1 and CDR2 are SSHAT and FNYEAQ (reference sequence). There are 16 residues in the CDR3. This CDR3 reads CASSHDRGKTNEKLFF. Here the CDR3 DNA reads TGTGCTAGCAGCCATGACAGGGGTAAAACTAATGAAAAACTGTTTTTT.

V usage is TRBV25-1 and J usage is TRBJ2-2; D is perhaps TRBD1 (7 bases). V was trimmed by 1 base and J by 3 bases, leaving 9 bases between them. The CDR3 is 15 residues long. CDR1 MGHDK and CDR2 SYGVNS come from the germline V gene. The CDR3 DNA reads as TGTGCCAGCAGTGAATTCAGGGGGGACACCGGGGAGCTGTTTTTT. Protein product: CASSEFRGDTGELFF.

The table lists this clone with a count of one. The chain is built from TRBV7-9 and TRBJ1-6, with D tentatively TRBD1 (5 bases). CDR1 is SEHNR and CDR2 is FQNEAQ in the germline V gene (reference sequence). The ends were cut back, 1 base at V and 7 bases at J, with 11 bases in the middle. The CDR3 extends over 15 amino acids. As DNA, the CDR3 is TGTGCCAGCAGCTTAGTAGGCGGGGGGAATTCACCCCTCCACTTT. Its protein is CASSLVGGGNSPLHF.

This chain links TRBV14 with TRBJ2-5; TRBD1 might be the D (5 bases). Trimming left V 4 bases short and J 1 base short, with 10 bases between. The germline CDR1 and CDR2 sequences are SGHDN and FVKESK. The CDR3 loop spans 14 amino acids. Written as DNA, the CDR3 is TGTGCCAGCAGCCTATGGACATCCCAAGAGACCCAGTACTTC. Its translation: CASSLWTSQETQYF.

The chain combines TRBV7-3 with TRBJ1-1; the D is unclear. The V end was cut by 1 base, the J end by 1 base, with 10 bases between. The CDR3 totals 15 residues. Germline V gives CDR1 SGHTA, CDR2 FQGTGA. The CDR3 here is CASSLMGPSNTEAFF. In DNA, the CDR3 is TGTGCCAGCAGCTTAATGGGTCCCTCGAACACTGAAGCTTTCTTT.

V and J are TRBV19 and TRBJ1-2, with 9 bases lining up with TRBD1. The germline gives CDR1 LNHDA, CDR2 SQIVND (reference sequence). V trimming: 1 base; J trimming: 1 base; junction bases outside the gene matches: 7. The CDR3 has 17 residues. CDR3 region: CASSIAWDRVDNYGYTF. CDR3 sequence (DNA): TGTGCCAGTAGTATAGCTTGGGACAGGGTAGATAACTATGGCTACACCTTC.

The genes are TRBV7-2 and TRBJ2-1; D remains ambiguous. V shed 5 bases and J shed 0 bases, with 5 bases lying between them. The V gene's germline CDR1 is SGHTA and CDR2 FQGNSA. The CDR3 extends over 13 amino acids. For the CDR3, the DNA is TGTGCCAGCAGCCCCCGCTCCTACAATGAGCAGTTCTTC. It specifies CASSPRSYNEQFF.

The V gene is TRBV19, the J gene TRBJ2-3, with D maybe TRBD1 (6 bases). The CDR3 sequence is 18 residues long. Germline V lookup: CDR1 LNHDA, CDR2 SQIVND (reference sequence). V was cut by 6 bases and J by 3 bases, with 25 bases left in between. CDR3 nucleotide sequence: TGTGCCAGTAGCTTCGGACAGCTCAACCCAAAACGGACAGATACGCAGTATTTT. Residues: CASSFGQLNPKRTDTQYF.

This clone showed up just once. This chain joins TRBV5-1 and TRBJ2-5, with D uncertain. The CDR3 contains 11 residues. Germline V gene data show CDR1 as SGHRS and CDR2 as YFSETQ. Trimming removed 4 bases from V and 5 bases from J, with 6 bases in between. This CDR3 is CASSIGETQYF. Written as DNA, the CDR3 is TGCGCCAGCAGCATCGGGGAGACCCAGTACTTC.

The chain carries TRBV11-2 and TRBJ2-7; the D gene is possibly TRBD2 (5 bases). Trimming took 3 bases from V and 7 from J, leaving 19 bases between them. CDR3 size: 15 residues. Germline V gives CDR1 SGHAT, CDR2 FQNNGV. The CDR3 nucleotides read TGTGCCAGCAGCTTTTCCGCGTCACTAGTCCGTGAGCAGTACTTC. Translated, it gives CASSFSASLVREQYF.

V and J are TRBV19 and TRBJ1-1; 7 nucleotides match TRBD1. V trimming: 6 bases; J trimming: 2 bases; junction bases outside the gene matches: 6. There are 14 residues in the CDR3. Germline V CDR1 and CDR2: LNHDA, SQIVND (reference sequence). CDR3 in amino acids: CASRPRQGNTEAFF. The CDR3 nucleotides are TGTGCCAGTAGACCGAGACAGGGCAACACTGAAGCTTTCTTT.

The J gene is TRBJ1-6, the V gene TRBV29-1; TRBD1 agrees at 10 bases. With V trimmed by 6 bases and J by 9 bases, 5 bases remained unmatched. The CDR3 covers 13 residues. Germline V gene lookup returns CDR1 SQVTM and CDR2 ANQGSEA. The CDR3 bases are TGCAGCGTGGGGGACAGGGGTACTTCACCCCTCCACTTT. Translation gives CSVGDRGTSPLHF.

This rearrangement joins TRBV7-9 to TRBJ1-3; no clear D gene. The germline gives CDR1 SEHNR, CDR2 FQNEAQ (reference sequence). Trimming stripped 8 bases from V and 0 bases from J, with 11 bases between. The CDR3 runs 14 residues. CDR3 DNA sequence: TGTGCCAGCGGCGACTGGAGCTCTGGAAACACCATATATTTT. Translated, it gives CASGDWSSGNTIYF. Supplemented by reference TRBV7-9 and TRBJ1-3, the full variable domain reads DTGVSQNPRHKITKRGQNVTFRCDPISEHNRLYWYRQTLGQGPEFLTYFQNEAQLEKSRLLSDRFSAERPKGSFSTLEIQRTEQGDSAMYLCASGDWSSGNTIYFGEGSWLTVV.

J is TRBJ2-3 and V is TRBV11-2; 8 bases are a match to TRBD1. The V gene's germline CDR1 is SGHAT and CDR2 FQNNGV. This CDR3 has 15 residues. The ends lost 5 bases at V and 1 base at J; junction bases unmatched: 5. CDR3: CASSTPGQGTDTQYF. The CDR3 nucleotides are TGTGCCAGCAGCACGCCGGGACAGGGCACAGATACGCAGTATTTT.

V usage is TRBV4-1 and J usage is TRBJ2-2; D may be TRBD1 or TRBD2 (7 bases each). CDR1 and CDR2 from the germline V gene are MGHRA and YSYEKL. CDR3 length: 18 amino acids. V shed 4 bases and J shed 2 bases, with 20 bases lying between them. The DNA of the CDR3 is TGCGCCAGCAGCCTCCGATGGGGGGAGGGGGCAAACACCGGGGAGCTGTTTTTT. It codes for CASSLRWGEGANTGELFF.

The chain recombines TRBV5-1 with TRBJ1-6; possibly TRBD1 for D (5 bases). The CDR3 is made up of 14 amino acids. V was clipped by 4 bases and J by 3 bases, with 8 bases between them. Germline-derived CDR1 and CDR2 are SGHRS and YFSETQ. In DNA, the CDR3 is TGCGCCAGCAGCGACAGTCTCTATAATTCACCCCTCCACTTT. This gives the protein CASSDSLYNSPLHF.

J is TRBJ2-3 and V is TRBV7-3; 7 positions agree with TRBD2. The V gene end was trimmed by 3 bases and the J gene end by 4 bases; junction bases not matched to a gene: 7. The germline V gene encodes CDR1 SGHTA and CDR2 FQGTGA. CDR3 size: 15 residues. The CDR3 sequence is CASSFYPAGADTQYF. CDR3 bases: TGTGCCAGCAGCTTTTATCCTGCGGGAGCAGATACGCAGTATTTT. The full variable domain, with the rest looked up from reference TRBV7-3 and TRBJ2-3, is GAGVSQTPSNKVTEKGKYVELRCDPISGHTALYWYRQSLGQGPEFLIYFQGTGAADDSGLPNDRFFAVRPEGSVSTLKIQRTERGDSAVYLCASSFYPAGADTQYFGPGTRLTVL.

This clone showed up just once. The chain employs TRBV6-1 and TRBJ1-5; D unclear. Trimming cost V 7 bases and J 4 bases, with 17 bases left between them. The CDR3 runs to 15 residues. Germline loops: CDR1 MNHNS, CDR2 SASEGT. The CDR3, as DNA: TGTGCCAGCAAAGGCGCGGCGAGGGAGAATCAGCCCCAGCATTTT. Translating gives CASKGAARENQPQHF.

This chain uses TRBV7-4 with TRBJ1-5; 8 bases line up with TRBD1. This CDR3 is built from 12 residues. Germline V gene lookup returns CDR1 SGHVT and CDR2 SQSDAQ. Here the CDR3 DNA reads TGTGGGGCGGCCAGGGGGCGAAAGCCCCAGCATTTT. Its protein is CGAARGRKPQHF.

This rearrangement joins TRBV15 to TRBJ2-5; D ambiguous. Germline values: CDR1 LNHNV, CDR2 YYDKDF (reference sequence). This CDR3 has 14 residues. V lost 0 bases, J lost 3 bases, and 8 bases lay in between. CDR3 nucleotides: TGTGCCACCAGCAGAGATCCTGCCGAAGAGACCCAGTACTTC. Amino acids: CATSRDPAEETQYF.

The V call is TRBV30, the J call TRBJ2-7; TRBD1 matches at 7 bases. CDR1 is GTSNPN, CDR2 SVGIG, per germline (reference sequence). The junction had 12 bases not matched to a gene; V was cut back by 8 bases and J by 5 bases. The CDR3 loop spans 13 amino acids. CDR3 residues: CAQNRGAENEQYF. CDR3 in DNA: TGTGCCCAGAACAGGGGAGCGGAGAACGAGCAGTACTTC.

Notes on this clone: The junction shows a germline mismatch at one end, possibly a read error. The V gene is TRBV11-2, the J gene TRBJ1-2; the D gene is possibly TRBD1 (5 bases). Germline V gives CDR1 SGHAT, CDR2 FQNNGV. The CDR3 totals 15 residues. CDR3 loop: CASSLERGGNYGYTF. The CDR3 DNA reads TGTGCCAGCAGCCTAGAAAGGGGAGGGAACTATGGCTACACCTTC.

In DNA form, the CDR3 reads TGTGCCTGGAGTACGACAGGGGAAAGAGGTAGAGGCTACACCTTC. Encoded protein: CAWSTTGERGRGYTF. This sequence joins TRBV30 and TRBJ1-2; 8 positions match TRBD1. The CDR3 has 15 residues. Looked up from germline, CDR1 is GTSNPN and CDR2 is SVGIG (reference sequence). With 2 bases clipped from V and 8 bases from J, the junction kept 13 bases outside the gene matches.

The rearrangement uses TRBV27 and TRBJ2-1; D is unresolved. The length of the CDR3 is 12 residues. V gave up 3 bases and J gave up 7 bases, with 7 bases separating them. CDR1 is MNHEY and CDR2 is SMNVEV in the germline V gene (reference sequence). The CDR3 DNA reads as TGTGCCAGCAGTTTCCTTGGGAATGAGCAGTTCTTC. Encoded protein: CASSFLGNEQFF.

The CDR3 loop is CASSLGQGRNNEQFF. CDR3 DNA: TGTGCCAGCAGCTTAGGCCAGGGGCGAAACAATGAGCAGTTCTTC. The rearrangement links TRBV7-6 to TRBJ2-1; a weak D match, TRBD1 (6 bases). Per the germline V gene, CDR1 is SGHVS and CDR2 is FNYEAQ. Trimming stripped 1 base from V and 5 bases from J, with 12 bases between. The CDR3 sequence is 15 residues long.